What follows describes a single TCR beta chain. Trimming removed 5 bases at V and 4 bases at J, with 13 bases between. The CDR3 spans 13 residues. Looked up from germline, CDR1 is GTSNPN and CDR2 is SVGIG (reference sequence). This entry comes from a study of blood T cell repertoires in COVID-19. Overall study: The study drew acute and convalescent COVID-19 samples from the United States, Italy and Spain. T cells, B-cell-depleted T cells, or PBMCs supplied cDNA or gDNA.

In the original analysis: Estimation of nucleated cell counts was performed using reference gene primer amplification. TCRdb's table, derived via immunoSEQ multiplex PCR, lists solely in-frame clones and lacks some. V and J calls and clone size are as listed in that table; D and trimming were resolved from the DNA. Among 210,000 or so clones listed, around nine tenths were seen once. The chain couples TRBV30 to TRBJ2-3; D perhaps matches TRBD2 (6 bases). The sample taken for sequencing was peripheral blood. The TCR comes from a man between 35 and 55 years old with acute or convalescent COVID-19. The CDR3 DNA follows: TGTGCCTGGCACAGGAGGGGAGCAGATACGCAGTATTTT. Its protein is CAWHRRGADTQYF. Full variable domain (outside the CDR3, taken from reference TRBV30 and TRBJ2-3): SQTIHQWPATLVQPVGSPLSLECTVEGTSNPNLYWYRQAAGRGLQLLFYSVGIGQISSEVPQNLSASRPQDRQFILSSKKLLLSDSGFYLCAWHRRGADTQYFGPGTRLTVL.